This TCR beta chain was recorded in a study of CD8+CD57+ T cells in acquired aplastic anemia. The wider study: Isolated CD4+ and CD8+ cells, once sorted, yielded DNA averaging around 3 ug. Study results and caveats: CD8+ Simpson's diversity did not differ significantly between patients and controls.

On this clonotype: Its antigen is not identified.

In patients chosen for sequencing, flow cytometry had shown CD8+CD57+ cell expansion. None of the patients had been given any therapy when their blood was sampled. CDR1 SQVTM and CDR2 ANQGSEA come from the germline V gene. V lost 2 bases, J lost 4 bases, and 2 bases stayed unmatched. This CDR3 spans 13 amino acids. TCR beta VDJ and CDR3 profiling used genomic DNA as template. TCRdb recomputed calls from the reads with MiXCR, one row per CDR3 protein. The sample contains a few hundred thousand distinct CDR3 sequences, under 55% of which appear only once. This sequence joins TRBV29-1 and TRBJ1-2, with 9 bases aligning to TRBD1. This clonotype was sampled from a human donor with aplastic anemia. The material sequenced was sorted CD4+, CD8+, or CD8+CD57+ T cells (not recorded which) from PBMCs. CDR3 loop: CSVELTGGYGYTF. CDR3 coding DNA: TGCAGCGTTGAATTGACAGGGGGCTATGGCTACACCTTC.